A selection of T cell receptor beta chains follows, all from one sample in a study of shared clonotypes between healthy human individuals. Using immunoSEQ multiplex PCR, the repertoire was profiled, and TCRdb retains in-frame clones only, with some absent. The sample yields a few hundred thousand clones, less than 80% seen once. Sequencing was done on a sample of PBMCs. These receptors were taken from a woman in her 40s in good health. Some clones in this sample may be carry-over from other donors' samples. CDR3s include the opening cysteine and the closing phenylalanine or tryptophan. A D gene is named only where the DNA matches it firmly. Clone sizes are given selectively: once, few, many, or a class where the clone is expanded.

NA	NA	TRBV5-1	TRBJ1-3	CASSLAGVPGGGNTIYF	TGCGCCAGCAGCTTGGCCGGCGTCCCGGGGGGCGGAAACACCATATATTTT
few	NA	TRBV9	TRBJ1-1	CASSVGTGANTEAFF	TGTGCCAGCAGCGTAGGTACAGGAGCGAACACTGAAGCTTTCTTT
few	NA	TRBV6-1	TRBJ1-2	CASSEAGSDLYGYTF	TGTGCCAGCAGTGAAGCGGGGTCAGATCTTTATGGCTACACCTTC
NA	TRBD2	TRBV5-6	TRBJ2-1	CASSSWLAGEQFF	TGTGCCAGCAGTTCGTGGCTAGCGGGTGAGCAGTTCTTC
NA	TRBD1	TRBV7-2	TRBJ2-7	CASSLGTGGAYEQYF	TGTGCCAGCAGCTTAGGGACAGGGGGCGCGTACGAGCAGTACTTC
NA	TRBD2	TRBV5-1	TRBJ2-1	CASSLVREAQYNEQFF	TGCGCCAGCAGCTTGGTGCGGGAGGCCCAATACAATGAGCAGTTCTTC
few	TRBD1	TRBV5-4	TRBJ1-2	CASSLQGAGGYGYTF	TGTGCCAGCAGCTTACAGGGGGCAGGCGGGTATGGCTACACCTTC
NA	NA	TRBV20-1	TRBJ2-5	CSAGPEETQYF	TGCAGTGCCGGACCCGAAGAGACCCAGTACTTC
NA	NA	TRBV6-5	TRBJ1-6	CASSASQNSPLHF	TGTGCCAGCTCCGCCAGCCAAAATTCACCCCTCCACTTT
NA	NA	TRBV5-4	TRBJ2-5	CASRRDSNQETQYF	TGTGCCAGCAGACGGGACTCCAACCAAGAGACCCAGTACTTC
few	NA	TRBV5-1	TRBJ2-2	CASSLEGRVGTGELFF	TGCGCCAGCAGCTTGGAAGGCAGGGTAGGCACCGGGGAGCTGTTTTTT
NA	TRBD1	TRBV7-2	TRBJ2-7	CASSYRQGGYEQYF	TGTGCCAGCAGCTACCGACAGGGTGGGTACGAGCAGTACTTC
NA	TRBD2	TRBV6-6	TRBJ2-1	CASSWRGAYNEQFF	TGTGCCAGCAGCTGGCGGGGGGCTTACAATGAGCAGTTCTTC
few	TRBD1	TRBV5-1	TRBJ2-6	CASSPRTGGGIANVLTF	TGCGCCAGCAGCCCCCGGACAGGGGGCGGTATAGCCAACGTCCTGACTTTC
once	TRBD2	TRBV5-4	TRBJ2-5	CASSTLAGDIQETQYF	TGTGCCAGCAGCACACTAGCGGGAGACATCCAAGAGACCCAGTACTTC
NA	NA	TRBV4-2	TRBJ1-5	CASGTGANSNQPQHF	TGTGCCAGCGGTACGGGGGCTAATAGCAATCAGCCCCAGCATTTT
NA	TRBD1	TRBV7-2	TRBJ2-5	CASSSGQGWQTQYF	TGTGCCAGCAGCTCAGGACAGGGCTGGCAGACCCAGTACTTC
NA	TRBD2	TRBV28	TRBJ2-7	CASRYGLAGTYEQYF	TGTGCCAGCAGATATGGACTAGCGGGAACCTACGAGCAGTACTTC
NA	NA	TRBV6-1	TRBJ2-5	CASSEVAYQETQYF	TGTGCCAGCAGTGAGGTGGCGTACCAAGAGACCCAGTACTTC
NA	TRBD1	TRBV7-2	TRBJ1-3	CASSQRTGEGNTIYF	TGTGCCAGCAGCCAAAGGACAGGGGAGGGAAACACCATATATTTT
NA	TRBD1	TRBV7-2	TRBJ2-7	CASSLPAGGFYEQYF	TGTGCCAGCAGCTTACCCGCAGGGGGTTTCTACGAGCAGTACTTC
NA	TRBD1	TRBV28	TRBJ1-4	CASSLYGGDRIIKLFF	TGTGCCAGCAGTTTATATGGAGGGGACAGGATTATAAAACTGTTTTTT
NA	NA	TRBV10-3	TRBJ2-1	CATCRSDNEQFF	TGTGCCACCTGTCGATCGGACAATGAGCAGTTCTTC
NA	NA	TRBV7-9	TRBJ1-2	CASSSQVQGGYTF	TGTGCCAGCAGCTCACAGGTTCAAGGAGGCTACACCTTC
NA	NA	TRBV4-3	TRBJ1-3	CASSQQTAFSGNTIYF	TGCGCCAGCAGCCAACAGACAGCGTTCTCTGGAAACACCATATATTTT
NA	TRBD2	TRBV18	TRBJ2-1	CASSTGGRYNEQFF	TGTGCCAGCTCGACGGGAGGGAGGTACAATGAGCAGTTCTTC
NA	NA	TRBV28	TRBJ1-2	CASSLDQTSYGYTF	TGTGCCAGCAGTTTAGACCAGACAAGCTATGGCTACACCTTC
once	TRBD2	TRBV19	TRBJ2-5	CASSTSGRVRETQYF	TGTGCCAGTAGTACTAGCGGGAGGGTCAGGGAGACCCAGTACTTC
NA	NA	TRBV5-1	TRBJ2-3	CASSLGVVDGAQYF	TGCGCCAGCAGCTTGGGAGTAGTGGATGGTGCGCAGTATTTT
NA	TRBD1	TRBV7-7	TRBJ2-1	CASSPSGGQGSAVEQFF	TGTGCTAGCAGCCCTTCAGGAGGACAGGGTTCCGCAGTGGAGCAGTTCTTC
NA	TRBD2	TRBV5-1	TRBJ2-3	CASSVRLAGATDTQYF	TGCGCCAGCAGCGTACGACTAGCGGGAGCCACAGATACGCAGTATTTT
few	TRBD1	TRBV28	TRBJ1-5	CASSPRTGKNQPQHF	TGTGCCAGCAGTCCCCGGACAGGGAAGAATCAGCCCCAGCATTTT
NA	NA	TRBV21-1	TRBJ2-7	CASSKVPGQCSYEQYF	TGTGCCAGCAGCAAAGTCCCGGGACAGTGCTCCTACGAGCAGTACTTC
NA	NA	TRBV30	TRBJ2-3	CAWSGPGGDTQYF	TGTGCCTGGAGTGGCCCAGGGGGGGATACGCAGTATTTT
NA	TRBD2	TRBV7-6	TRBJ2-1	CASSPPGLVNEQFF	TGTGCCAGCAGCCCTCCGGGACTAGTAAATGAGCAGTTCTTC
NA	NA	TRBV4-1	TRBJ2-7	CASSQDWGVDLGYEQYF	TGCGCCAGCAGCCAAGATTGGGGGGTGGACTTGGGATACGAGCAGTACTTC
NA	NA	TRBV30	TRBJ1-2	CAWSRALGYTF	TGTGCCTGGAGTCGTGCGCTTGGCTACACCTTC
NA	NA	TRBV7-8	TRBJ2-1	CASSLFRGIGNEQFF	TGTGCCAGCAGCTTATTTCGCGGGATCGGGAATGAGCAGTTCTTC
many	NA	TRBV28	TRBJ1-1	CASSLLDSMNTEAFF	TGTGCCAGCAGTCTCCTGGACAGTATGAACACTGAAGCTTTCTTT
NA	TRBD2	TRBV4-3	TRBJ2-7	CASSQAGLAGRTRYEQYF	TGCGCCAGCAGCCAAGCAGGCCTAGCGGGAAGAACGCGGTACGAGCAGTACTTC
NA	TRBD2	TRBV2	TRBJ2-7	CASSEGASGRGSYEQYF	TGTGCCAGCAGTGAAGGCGCTAGCGGGAGGGGGTCCTACGAGCAGTACTTC
few	TRBD2	TRBV7-2	TRBJ2-3	CASSPHSGTSTDTQYF	TGTGCCAGCAGCCCCCATAGCGGGACTAGCACAGATACGCAGTATTTT
NA	NA	TRBV28	TRBJ2-1	CASRQGPGVYNEQFF	TGTGCCAGCAGACAGGGTCCTGGGGTCTACAATGAGCAGTTCTTC
NA	TRBD1	TRBV7-7	TRBJ2-1	CASSSLTRDRGGEQFF	TGTGCCAGCAGCTCACTAACTAGGGACAGAGGTGGTGAGCAGTTCTTC
NA	NA	TRBV5-4	TRBJ1-1	CASSLDGDTEAFF	TGTGCCAGCAGCTTGGACGGGGACACTGAAGCTTTCTTT
NA	TRBD1	TRBV30	TRBJ2-3	CARGTGSTDTQYF	TGTGCCCGCGGGACAGGGAGCACAGATACGCAGTATTTT
NA	TRBD2	TRBV7-8	TRBJ2-3	CASSLLTSEDTDTQYF	TGTGCCAGCAGCCTCCTTACTAGCGAAGACACAGATACGCAGTATTTT
NA	NA	TRBV5-4	TRBJ1-2	CASSLAGYDGYTF	TGTGCCAGCAGCTTGGCAGGGTACGACGGCTACACCTTC
NA	TRBD1	TRBV18	TRBJ2-2	CASSTATGGTGELFF	TGTGCCAGCTCAACCGCGACAGGGGGCACCGGGGAGCTGTTTTTT
NA	NA	TRBV28	TRBJ1-4	CASSPLRAADRADQVFF	TGTGCCAGCAGTCCTTTAAGGGCGGCGGACAGAGCCGACCAGGTATTTTTT
once	NA	TRBV14	TRBJ2-1	CASSQGWTGINEQFF	TGTGCCAGCAGCCAAGGCTGGACTGGAATCAATGAGCAGTTCTTC
NA	NA	TRBV27	TRBJ1-4	CASSPRGWSNEKLFF	TGTGCCAGCAGTCCGAGGGGGTGGTCTAATGAAAAACTGTTTTTT
NA	TRBD1	TRBV5-6	TRBJ2-7	CASSKLGPTGVVYEQYF	TGTGCCAGCAGCAAGCTTGGCCCGACAGGGGTGGTCTACGAGCAGTACTTC
NA	TRBD1	TRBV7-7	TRBJ2-6	CASSSGTVPQSRANVLTF	TGTGCCAGCAGCTCAGGGACAGTGCCACAAAGTCGGGCCAACGTCCTGACTTTC
NA	NA	TRBV7-9	TRBJ1-6	CASSLERGYNSPLHF	TGTGCCAGCAGCTTAGAACGGGGGTACAATTCACCCCTCCACTTT
many	TRBD2	TRBV4-1	TRBJ2-7	CASSRPGLADYEQYF	TGCGCCAGCAGCCGGCCGGGACTAGCGGACTACGAGCAGTACTTC
NA	NA	TRBV5-1	TRBJ1-4	CASSVDDNEKLFF	TGCGCCAGCAGCGTGGATGACAATGAAAAACTGTTTTTT
NA	NA	TRBV6-6	TRBJ1-3	CASSQGYGNTIYF	TGTGCCAGCAGTCAAGGGTATGGAAACACCATATATTTT
NA	NA	TRBV12-5	TRBJ2-5	CASGKTQGLGQYF	TGTGCTAGTGGCAAAACACAGGGATTGGGCCAGTACTTC
few	TRBD1	TRBV30	TRBJ1-4	CAWSLKMGQGEKLFF	TGTGCCTGGAGTTTAAAGATGGGACAGGGAGAAAAACTGTTTTTT